What follows are 9 T cell receptor beta chains derived from one specimen sequenced in a study of blood T cell repertoires in COVID-19. Clones were read by immunoSEQ multiplex PCR, and TCRdb kept only the in-frame ones, dropping some. The sample consists of about 120,000 clones, roughly 76% of them appearing once. The specimen was peripheral blood. Receptors originate from a human donor in a cohort sampled during active COVID-19.

CDR3 bases: TGTGCCTGGGGGCGAAGGACAGGGTACCCCGGGGAGCTGTTTTTT. Residues: CAWGRRTGYPGELFF. The gene calls are TRBV30 and TRBJ2-2; 8 nucleotides agree with TRBD1. V trimming: 5 bases; J trimming: 6 bases; junction bases outside the gene matches: 11. This CDR3 comprises 15 residues. Germline values: CDR1 GTSNPN, CDR2 SVGIG (reference sequence). Variable domain in full (rest from reference TRBV30 and TRBJ2-2): SQTIHQWPATLVQPVGSPLSLECTVEGTSNPNLYWYRQAAGRGLQLLFYSVGIGQISSEVPQNLSASRPQDRQFILSSKKLLLSDSGFYLCAWGRRTGYPGELFFGEGSRLTVL.

V and J are TRBV27 and TRBJ1-2; no firm D call. CDR1 is MNHEY, CDR2 SMNVEV, per germline (reference sequence). The CDR3 totals 14 residues. The V and J ends lost 4 bases and 2 bases respectively, with 11 bases between them. CDR3 nucleotide sequence: TGTGCCAGCAGTTCTCTCACAAAGAACTATGGCTACACCTTC. Its protein product is CASSSLTKNYGYTF.

The J gene is TRBJ2-3, the V gene TRBV5-6; D perhaps matches TRBD1 (5 bases). The CDR3 is 13 amino acids. V lost 0 bases to trimming and J lost 4 bases, with 6 bases between them. The germline CDR1 and CDR2 sequences are SGHDT and YYEEEE. The CDR3 loop reads CASSLGGPDTQYF. The DNA of the CDR3 is TGTGCCAGCAGCTTGGGGGGCCCAGATACGCAGTATTTT.

This chain links TRBV6-5 with TRBJ2-6, with D possibly being TRBD2 (5 bases). The CDR3 is 14 residues long. V dropped 8 bases and J dropped 0 bases, with 8 bases sitting between them. The germline V gene encodes CDR1 MNHEY and CDR2 SVGAGI. The CDR3 protein is CASGGVSGANVLTF. The CDR3 coding sequence is TGTGCCAGCGGAGGAGTCTCTGGGGCCAACGTCCTGACTTTC.

The rearrangement links TRBV7-2 to TRBJ1-5; D is ambiguous. The V end lost 2 bases, the J end lost 9 bases, and 14 bases lay between the germline ends. The CDR3 runs 14 residues. Looked up from germline, CDR1 is SGHTA and CDR2 is FQGNSA. This CDR3 reads CASSLFQVVGPQHF. CDR3 in DNA: TGTGCCAGCAGCTTATTTCAGGTGGTGGGGCCCCAGCATTTT.

V is TRBV9 and J is TRBJ1-2; the D gene is possibly TRBD1 (5 bases). The V and J ends lost 3 bases and 4 bases respectively, with 16 bases between them. CDR3 size: 15 residues. The germline gives CDR1 SGDLS, CDR2 YYNGEE. The CDR3 protein is CASSAPRGNLYGYTF. In DNA form, the CDR3 reads TGTGCCAGCAGCGCCCCCCGGGGGAACCTCTATGGCTACACCTTC.

The V call is TRBV19, the J call TRBJ1-2, with D possibly matching TRBD1 (5 bases). CDR1 is LNHDA and CDR2 is SQIVND in the germline V gene (reference sequence). The V and J ends lost 6 bases and 4 bases respectively, with 12 bases between them. The CDR3 sequence is 13 residues long. The DNA for the CDR3 is TGTGCCAGTAGCGAGACAGACTCCTATGGCTACACCTTC. It yields the protein CASSETDSYGYTF.

V usage is TRBV15 and J usage is TRBJ2-1, with D tentatively TRBD2 (5 bases). The CDR3 consists of 15 residues. Trimming cost V 4 bases and J 5 bases, with 15 bases left between them. Per the germline V gene, CDR1 is LNHNV and CDR2 is YYDKDF (reference sequence). The CDR3 DNA is TGTGCCACCAGCACACATTACGCGGGCAACAATGAGCAGTTCTTC. This codes for CATSTHYAGNNEQFF.

The chain joins TRBV7-2 to TRBJ2-6; 8 positions match TRBD2. The CDR3 extends over 17 amino acids. Germline CDR1 and CDR2: SGHTA and FQGNSA. Trimming removed 5 bases from V and 2 bases from J; junction bases left unmatched: 8. As DNA, the CDR3 is TGTGCCAGCAGCCAAGCGGGGGCCGGGGCTGGGGCCAACGTCCTGACTTTC. It yields the protein CASSQAGAGAGANVLTF.